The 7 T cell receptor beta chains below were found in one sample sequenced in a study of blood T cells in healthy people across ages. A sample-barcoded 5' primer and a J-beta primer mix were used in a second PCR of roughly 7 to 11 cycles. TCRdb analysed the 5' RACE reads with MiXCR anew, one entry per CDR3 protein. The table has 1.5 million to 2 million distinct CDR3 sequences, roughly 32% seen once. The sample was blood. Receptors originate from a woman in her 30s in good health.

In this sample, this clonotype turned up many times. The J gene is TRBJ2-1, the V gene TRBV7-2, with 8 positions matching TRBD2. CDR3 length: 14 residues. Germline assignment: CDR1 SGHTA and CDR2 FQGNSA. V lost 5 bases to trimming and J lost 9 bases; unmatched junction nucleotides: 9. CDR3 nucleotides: TGTGCCAGCAGCGCCGGCGGGGGGCGGGTTGAGCAGTTCTTC. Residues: CASSAGGGRVEQFF.

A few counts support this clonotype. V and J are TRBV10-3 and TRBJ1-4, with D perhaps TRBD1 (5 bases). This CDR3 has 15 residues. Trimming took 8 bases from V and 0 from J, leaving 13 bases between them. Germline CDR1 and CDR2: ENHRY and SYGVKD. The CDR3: CAIGPDSATNEKLFF. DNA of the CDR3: TGTGCCATCGGGCCCGACAGTGCAACTAATGAAAAACTGTTTTTT.

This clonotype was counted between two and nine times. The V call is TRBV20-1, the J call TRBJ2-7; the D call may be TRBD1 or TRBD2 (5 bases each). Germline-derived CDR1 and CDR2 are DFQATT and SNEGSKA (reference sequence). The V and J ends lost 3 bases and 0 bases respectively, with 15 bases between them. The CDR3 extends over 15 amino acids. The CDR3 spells CSASVSRGGSYEQYF. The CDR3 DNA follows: TGCAGTGCTAGTGTCTCTCGGGGCGGCTCCTACGAGCAGTACTTC.

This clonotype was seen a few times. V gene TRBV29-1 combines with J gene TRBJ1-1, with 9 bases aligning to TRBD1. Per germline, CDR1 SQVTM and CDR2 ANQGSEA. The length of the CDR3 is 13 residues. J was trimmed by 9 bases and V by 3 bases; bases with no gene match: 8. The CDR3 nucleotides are TGCAGCGTTGAGGGACAGGGCCGCAGACAAGCTTTCTTT. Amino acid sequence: CSVEGQGRRQAFF. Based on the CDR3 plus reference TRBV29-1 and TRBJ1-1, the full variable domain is SAVISQKPSRDICQRGTSLTIQCQVDSQVTMMFWYRQQPGQSLTLIATANQGSEATYESGFVIDKFPISRPNLTFSTLTVSNMSPEDSSIYLCSVEGQGRRQAFFGQGTRLTVV.

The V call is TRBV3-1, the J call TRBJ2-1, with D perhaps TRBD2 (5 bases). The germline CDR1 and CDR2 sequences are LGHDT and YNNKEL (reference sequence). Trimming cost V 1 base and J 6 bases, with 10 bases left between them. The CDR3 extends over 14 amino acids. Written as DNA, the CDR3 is TGTGCCAGCAGCCAAGGGTGGGAGAGCAATGAGCAGTTCTTC. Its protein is CASSQGWESNEQFF.

DNA for the CDR3: TGTGCCAGCAGTTTCGGACTAGCGGGGGGTAGCTCCTACAATGAGCAGTTCTTC. Protein sequence: CASSFGLAGGSSYNEQFF. The chain carries TRBV6-5 and TRBJ2-1; 14 nucleotides match TRBD2. The CDR3 contains 18 residues. Trimming at V came to 4 bases and at J to 0 bases, leaving 5 bases not matched to a gene. Germline values: CDR1 MNHEY, CDR2 SVGAGI.

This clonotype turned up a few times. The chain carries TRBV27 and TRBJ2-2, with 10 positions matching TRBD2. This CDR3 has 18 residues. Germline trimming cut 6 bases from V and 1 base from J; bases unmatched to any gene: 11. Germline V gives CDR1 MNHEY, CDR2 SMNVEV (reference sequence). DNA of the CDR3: TGTGCCAGCAGACTAAGCGGGAGGGCCACAGGGAACACCGGGGAGCTGTTTTTT. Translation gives CASRLSGRATGNTGELFF.